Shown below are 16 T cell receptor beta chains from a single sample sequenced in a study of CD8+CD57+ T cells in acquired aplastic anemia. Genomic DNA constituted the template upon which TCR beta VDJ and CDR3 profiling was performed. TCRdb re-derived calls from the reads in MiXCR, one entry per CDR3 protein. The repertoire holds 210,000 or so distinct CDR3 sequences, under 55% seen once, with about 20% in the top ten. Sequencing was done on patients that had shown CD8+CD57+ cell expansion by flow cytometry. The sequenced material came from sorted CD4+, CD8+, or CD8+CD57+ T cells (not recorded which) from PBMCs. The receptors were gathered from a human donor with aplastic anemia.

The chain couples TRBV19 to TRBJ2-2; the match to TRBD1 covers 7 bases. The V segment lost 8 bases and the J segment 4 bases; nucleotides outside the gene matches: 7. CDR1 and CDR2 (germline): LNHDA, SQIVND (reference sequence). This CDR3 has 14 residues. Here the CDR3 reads CASRQGLGTGELFF. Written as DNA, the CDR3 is TGTGCCAGTCGACAGGGATTGGGCACCGGGGAGCTGTTTTTT.

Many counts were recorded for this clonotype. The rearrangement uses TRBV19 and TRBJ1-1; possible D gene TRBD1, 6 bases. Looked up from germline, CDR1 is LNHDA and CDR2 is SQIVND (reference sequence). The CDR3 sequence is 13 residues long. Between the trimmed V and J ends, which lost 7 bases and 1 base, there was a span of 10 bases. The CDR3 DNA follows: TGTGCCAGTAAACCGGGACAGAACACTGAAGCTTTCTTT. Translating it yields CASKPGQNTEAFF.

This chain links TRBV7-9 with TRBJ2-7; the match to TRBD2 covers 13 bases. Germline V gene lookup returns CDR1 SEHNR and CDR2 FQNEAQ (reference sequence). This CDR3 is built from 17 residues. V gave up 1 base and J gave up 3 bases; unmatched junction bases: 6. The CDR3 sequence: CASSLGLGLAGSYEQYF. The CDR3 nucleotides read TGTGCCAGCAGCTTAGGGTTGGGACTAGCGGGGAGCTACGAGCAGTACTTC. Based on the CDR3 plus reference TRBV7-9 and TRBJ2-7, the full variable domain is DTGVSQNPRHKITKRGQNVTFRCDPISEHNRLYWYRQTLGQGPEFLTYFQNEAQLEKSRLLSDRFSAERPKGSFSTLEIQRTEQGDSAMYLCASSLGLGLAGSYEQYFGPGTRLTVT.

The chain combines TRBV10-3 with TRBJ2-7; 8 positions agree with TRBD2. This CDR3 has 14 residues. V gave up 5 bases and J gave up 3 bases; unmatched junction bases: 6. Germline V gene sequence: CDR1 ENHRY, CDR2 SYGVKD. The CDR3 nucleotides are TGTGCCATCAGTAGAGCGGGGGAAGACTACGAGCAGTACTTC. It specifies CAISRAGEDYEQYF.

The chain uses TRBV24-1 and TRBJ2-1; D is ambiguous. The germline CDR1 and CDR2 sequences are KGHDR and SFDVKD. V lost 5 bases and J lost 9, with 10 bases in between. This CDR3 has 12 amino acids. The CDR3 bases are TGTGCCACCAGTGCCTCCGAAAGTGAGCAGTTCTTC. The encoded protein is CATSASESEQFF.

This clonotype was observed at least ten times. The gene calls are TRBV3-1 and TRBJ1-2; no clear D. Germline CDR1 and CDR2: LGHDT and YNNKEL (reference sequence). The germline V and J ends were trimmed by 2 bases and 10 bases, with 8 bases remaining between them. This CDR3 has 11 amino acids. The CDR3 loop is CASSQWEDYTF. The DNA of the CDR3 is TGTGCCAGCAGCCAATGGGAAGACTACACCTTC.

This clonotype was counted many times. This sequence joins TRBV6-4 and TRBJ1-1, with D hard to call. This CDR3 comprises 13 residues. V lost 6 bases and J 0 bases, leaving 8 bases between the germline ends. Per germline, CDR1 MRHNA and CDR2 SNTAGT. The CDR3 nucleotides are TGTGCCAGCAGAAGGACGGTGAACACTGAAGCTTTCTTT. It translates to CASRRTVNTEAFF.

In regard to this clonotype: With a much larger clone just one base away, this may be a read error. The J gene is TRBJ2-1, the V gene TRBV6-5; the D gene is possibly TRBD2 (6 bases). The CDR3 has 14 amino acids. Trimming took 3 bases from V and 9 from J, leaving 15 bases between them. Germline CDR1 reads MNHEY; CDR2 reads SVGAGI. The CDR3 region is CASSYVSGRSEQFF. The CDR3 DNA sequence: TGTGCCAGCAGTTATGTATCGGGGAGGTCTGAGCAGTTCTTC.

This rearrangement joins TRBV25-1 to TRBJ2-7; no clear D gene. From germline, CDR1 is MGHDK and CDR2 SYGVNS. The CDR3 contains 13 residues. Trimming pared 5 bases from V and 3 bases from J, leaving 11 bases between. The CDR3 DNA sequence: TGTGCCAGCAGTCGTGACCAAGGCTACGAGCAGTACTTC. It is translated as CASSRDQGYEQYF.

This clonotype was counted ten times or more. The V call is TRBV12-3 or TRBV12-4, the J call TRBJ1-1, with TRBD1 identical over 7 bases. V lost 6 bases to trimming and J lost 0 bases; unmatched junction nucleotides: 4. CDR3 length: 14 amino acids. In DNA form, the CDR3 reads TGTGCCAGCAGACAGGGGTCATTGAACACTGAAGCTTTCTTT. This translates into CASRQGSLNTEAFF.

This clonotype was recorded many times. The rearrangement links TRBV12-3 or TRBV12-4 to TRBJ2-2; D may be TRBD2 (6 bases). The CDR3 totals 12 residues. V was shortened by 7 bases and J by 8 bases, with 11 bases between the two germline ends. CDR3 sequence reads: CASNWGVGELFF. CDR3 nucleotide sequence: TGTGCCAGCAACTGGGGGGTTGGGGAGCTGTTTTTT.

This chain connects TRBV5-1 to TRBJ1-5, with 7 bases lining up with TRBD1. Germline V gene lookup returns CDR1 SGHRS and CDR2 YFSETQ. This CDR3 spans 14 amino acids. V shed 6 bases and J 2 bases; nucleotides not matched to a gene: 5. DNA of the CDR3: TGCGCCAGCACCGAGACAGGGTGCAATCAGCCCCAGCATTTT. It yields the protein CASTETGCNQPQHF.

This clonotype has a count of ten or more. The CDR3 protein is CASRTRDRGYEQYF. The CDR3 nucleotides are TGTGCCAGCAGGACCCGGGACAGGGGTTACGAGCAGTACTTC. The gene calls are TRBV6-1 and TRBJ2-7, with 10 bases fitting TRBD1. The V segment lost 6 bases and the J segment 4 bases; nucleotides outside the gene matches: 6. CDR3 length equals 14 residues. Germline assignment: CDR1 MNHNS and CDR2 SASEGT.

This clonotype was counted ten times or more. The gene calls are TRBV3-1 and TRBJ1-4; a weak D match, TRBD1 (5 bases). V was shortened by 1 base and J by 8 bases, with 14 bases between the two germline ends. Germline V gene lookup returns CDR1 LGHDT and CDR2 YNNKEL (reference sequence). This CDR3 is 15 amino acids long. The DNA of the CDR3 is TGTGCCAGCAGCCAAGGGCTAACAAGGGACGAAAAACTGTTTTTT. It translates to CASSQGLTRDEKLFF.

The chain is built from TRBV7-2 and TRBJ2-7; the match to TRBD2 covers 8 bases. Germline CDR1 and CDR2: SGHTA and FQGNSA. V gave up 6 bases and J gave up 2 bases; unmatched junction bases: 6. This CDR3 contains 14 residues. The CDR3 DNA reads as TGTGCCAGCAGAGGGGGTAGCGGGGCCTACGAGCAGTACTTC. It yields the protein CASRGGSGAYEQYF.

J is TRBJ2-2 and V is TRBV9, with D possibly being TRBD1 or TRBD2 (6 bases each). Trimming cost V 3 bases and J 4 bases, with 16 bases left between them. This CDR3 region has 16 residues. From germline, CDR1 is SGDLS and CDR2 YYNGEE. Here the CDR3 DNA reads TGTGCCAGCAGCGGGGAGGCAGGGGTTAGCACCGGGGAGCTGTTTTTT. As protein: CASSGEAGVSTGELFF.